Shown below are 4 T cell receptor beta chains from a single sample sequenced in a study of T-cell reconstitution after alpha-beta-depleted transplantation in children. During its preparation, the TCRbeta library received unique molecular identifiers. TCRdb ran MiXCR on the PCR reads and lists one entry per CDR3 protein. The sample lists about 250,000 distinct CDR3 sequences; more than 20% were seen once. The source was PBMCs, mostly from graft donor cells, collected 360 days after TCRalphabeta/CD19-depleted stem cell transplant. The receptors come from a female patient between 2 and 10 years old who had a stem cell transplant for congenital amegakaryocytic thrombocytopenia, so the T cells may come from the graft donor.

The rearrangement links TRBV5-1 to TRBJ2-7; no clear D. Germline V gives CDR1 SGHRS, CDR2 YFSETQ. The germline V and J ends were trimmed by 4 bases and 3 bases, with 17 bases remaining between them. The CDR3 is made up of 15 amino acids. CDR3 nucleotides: TGCGCCAGCAGCCGCCCCCAGGACGGTCTCTACGAGCAGTACTTC. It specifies CASSRPQDGLYEQYF.

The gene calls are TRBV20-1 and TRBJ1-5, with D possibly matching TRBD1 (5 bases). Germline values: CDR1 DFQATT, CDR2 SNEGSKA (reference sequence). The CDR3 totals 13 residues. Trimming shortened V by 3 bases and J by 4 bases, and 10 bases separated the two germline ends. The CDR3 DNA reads TGCAGTGCTAGGGGGACTATTAATCAGCCCCAGCATTTT. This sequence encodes CSARGTINQPQHF.

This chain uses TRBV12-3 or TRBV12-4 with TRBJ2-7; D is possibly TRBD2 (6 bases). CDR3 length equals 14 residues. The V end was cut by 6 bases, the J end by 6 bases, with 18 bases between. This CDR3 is CASSSHGRGGEQYF. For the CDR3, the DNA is TGTGCCAGCAGCTCCCATGGGCGGGGCGGCGAGCAGTACTTC.

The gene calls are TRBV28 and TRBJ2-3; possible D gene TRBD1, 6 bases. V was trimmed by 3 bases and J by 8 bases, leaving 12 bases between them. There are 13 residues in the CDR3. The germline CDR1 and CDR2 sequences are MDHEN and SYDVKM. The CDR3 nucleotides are TGTGCCAGCAGTTTGGGGGCGACGGTTACGCAGTATTTT. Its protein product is CASSLGATVTQYF.